A single sample gave rise to the 16 T cell receptor beta chains below, sequenced in a study of neurological immune-mediated disorders. Indicated time point: technical triplicate 3. TCRdb ran MiXCR on the 5' RACE reads and lists one entry per CDR3 protein. The data contain some 47,000 distinct CDR3 sequences, approximately 21% of them singletons. The specimen was PBMCs. The origin of the receptors is a man aged 60-69 years with HTLV-1-associated myelopathy (HAM/TSP).

Ten or more counts support this clonotype. V gene TRBV6-2 or TRBV6-3 combines with J gene TRBJ2-7; unclear D gene. From germline, CDR1 is MNHEY and CDR2 SVGEGT. This CDR3 has 15 residues. Trimming stripped 5 bases from V and 3 bases from J, with 17 bases between. The chain's CDR3 is CASSTSPLAGYEQYF. CDR3 DNA sequence: TGTGCCAGCAGTACATCTCCCCTGGCAGGCTACGAGCAGTACTTC.

This clonotype has a count of ten or more. The rearrangement uses TRBV7-8 and TRBJ2-6; D gene unclear. The CDR3 totals 13 residues. Germline-derived CDR1 and CDR2 are SGHVS and FQNEAQ. Deletions cut 5 bases from V and 4 bases from J, with 6 bases between. The CDR3 loop reads CASSIAGANVLTF. CDR3 DNA: TGTGCCAGCAGCATCGCCGGGGCCAACGTCCTGACTTTC.

This clonotype was recorded many times. The chain links TRBV29-1 to TRBJ2-7; TRBD1 matches at 7 bases. V shed 7 bases, J shed 2 bases, and the junction held 5 bases outside the gene matches. The CDR3 consists of 12 residues. Germline V gene sequence: CDR1 SQVTM, CDR2 ANQGSEA. The CDR3 nucleotides read TGCAGCGCCTCGACAGGGCCCTACGAGCAGTACTTC. Its translation: CSASTGPYEQYF.

The CDR3 DNA reads TGCGCCAGCAGCTTGGAGGTCTTGGGGTCTGAAGCTTTCTTT. This sequence encodes CASSLEVLGSEAFF. The chain couples TRBV5-1 to TRBJ1-1; no clear D. The germline V gene encodes CDR1 SGHRS and CDR2 YFSETQ. The CDR3 has 14 amino acids. The ends were cut back, 0 bases at V and 6 bases at J, with 12 bases in the middle. The whole variable domain, filled in from reference TRBV5-1 and TRBJ1-1, reads KAGVTQTPRYLIKTRGQQVTLSCSPISGHRSVSWYQQTPGQGLQFLFEYFSETQRNKGNFPGRFSGRQFSNSRSEMNVSTLELGDSALYLCASSLEVLGSEAFFGQGTRLTVV.

The sample holds many counts of this clonotype. J is TRBJ2-7 and V is TRBV20-1; D may be TRBD1 (7 bases). Germline-derived CDR1 and CDR2 are DFQATT and SNEGSKA (reference sequence). This CDR3 is built from 13 residues. V was clipped by 3 bases and J by 3 bases, with 12 bases between them. The CDR3 sequence is CSARSQGGYEQYF. The CDR3 DNA sequence: TGCAGTGCTAGGAGCCAGGGGGGCTACGAGCAGTACTTC.

This clonotype has a count of ten or more. This chain links TRBV6-2 or TRBV6-3 with TRBJ1-5, with 11 bases aligning to TRBD1. CDR1 and CDR2 from the germline V gene are MNHEY and SVGEGT. V lost 0 bases to trimming and J lost 6 bases; unmatched junction nucleotides: 7. The CDR3 extends over 17 amino acids. The DNA of the CDR3 is TGTGCCAGCAGTTACTCTTATAGGACAGGGGGCGGTCAGCCCCAGCATTTT. This gives the protein CASSYSYRTGGGQPQHF.

This clonotype was seen a handful of times. The gene calls are TRBV7-9 and TRBJ2-7, with D uncertain. Trimming shortened V by 5 bases and J by 0 bases, and 5 bases separated the two germline ends. The CDR3 is 12 amino acids. Germline loops: CDR1 SEHNR, CDR2 FQNEAQ (reference sequence). The CDR3 nucleotides are TGTGCCAGCAGCGCGAGCTCCTACGAGCAGTACTTC. This gives the protein CASSASSYEQYF.

This clonotype was seen only once. One junction end disagrees with the germline gene, perhaps due to a read error. V usage is TRBV6-2 or TRBV6-3 and J usage is TRBJ2-5; 12 positions agree with TRBD2. Germline V gene data show CDR1 as MNHEY and CDR2 as SVGEGT. There are 18 residues in the CDR3. In DNA form, the CDR3 reads TGTGCCAGCGGTTACCCGCACGGGACTAGCGGGCCCCAAGAGACCCAGTACTTC. Its protein is CASGYPHGTSGPQETQYF.

This clonotype was seen at least ten times. The chain carries TRBV12-3 or TRBV12-4 and TRBJ2-7; D perhaps matches TRBD2 (5 bases). Trimming stripped 2 bases from V and 3 bases from J, with 11 bases between. This CDR3 has 14 amino acids. CDR3 sequence reads: CASSLRGHGYEQYF. The CDR3 DNA reads as TGTGCCAGCAGTTTACGAGGGCACGGCTACGAGCAGTACTTC.

In its sample, this clonotype was seen many times. V gene TRBV4-1 combines with J gene TRBJ2-5; D may be TRBD1 (6 bases). The CDR3 runs 14 residues. The germline V gene has CDR1 MGHRA and CDR2 YSYEKL. V shed 4 bases and J shed 2 bases, with 11 bases lying between them. In DNA form, the CDR3 reads TGCGCCAGCAGCCCCGGACAGTTACAAGAGACCCAGTACTTC. It specifies CASSPGQLQETQYF.

This clonotype is judged medium-sized. The chain recombines TRBV15 with TRBJ2-5; possibly TRBD2 for D (5 bases). V shed 3 bases and J shed 5 bases, with 16 bases lying between them. The CDR3 length is 15 residues. Germline V lookup: CDR1 LNHNV, CDR2 YYDKDF (reference sequence). DNA of the CDR3: TGTGCCACCAGCAGGGCATCTAGCATTCTTGAGACCCAGTACTTC. The encoded protein is CATSRASSILETQYF. The full variable domain, completed using reference TRBV15 and TRBJ2-5, is DAMVIQNPRYQVTQFGKPVTLSCSQTLNHNVMYWYQQKSSQAPKLLFHYYDKDFNNEADTPDNFQSRRPNTSFCFLDIRSPGLGDTAMYLCATSRASSILETQYFGPGTRLLVL.

This chain links TRBV5-1 with TRBJ1-5, with D possibly matching TRBD1 (5 bases). The CDR3 loop spans 15 amino acids. Germline-derived CDR1 and CDR2 are SGHRS and YFSETQ. Trimming pared 4 bases from V and 0 bases from J, leaving 11 bases between. DNA for the CDR3: TGCGCCAGCAGCGAGGGACCCTTTAGCAATCAGCCCCAGCATTTT. Residues: CASSEGPFSNQPQHF.

This clonotype was observed many times. V gene TRBV28 combines with J gene TRBJ2-3; a weak D match, TRBD1 (5 bases). The CDR3 contains 14 residues. Germline V CDR1 and CDR2: MDHEN, SYDVKM. V was shortened by 5 bases and J by 1 base, with 10 bases between the two germline ends. The CDR3 DNA reads TGTGCCAGCAGTCTCCCACAGGGCACAGATACGCAGTATTTT. Translated: CASSLPQGTDTQYF.

The gene calls are TRBV7-3 and TRBJ2-1; D may correspond to TRBD1 or TRBD2 (6 bases each). The germline V gene has CDR1 SGHTA and CDR2 FQGTGA. V was shortened by 2 bases and J by 7 bases, with 9 bases between the two germline ends. The CDR3 contains 13 residues. The CDR3 region is CASSLVGGNEQFF. The CDR3 DNA is TGTGCCAGCAGCTTAGTAGGGGGGAATGAGCAGTTCTTC. The full variable domain, rest sourced from reference TRBV7-3 and TRBJ2-1, is GAGVSQTPSNKVTEKGKYVELRCDPISGHTALYWYRQSLGQGPEFLIYFQGTGAADDSGLPNDRFFAVRPEGSVSTLKIQRTERGDSAVYLCASSLVGGNEQFFGPGTRLTVL.

This clonotype appeared many times. The V call is TRBV12-3 or TRBV12-4, the J call TRBJ2-1; D may correspond to TRBD1 or TRBD2 (7 bases each). CDR3 length: 15 amino acids. Trimming pared 3 bases from V and 4 bases from J, leaving 13 bases between. The CDR3 bases are TGTGCCAGCAGTTTTACCAGGGGGGGTTACAATGAGCAGTTCTTC. This codes for CASSFTRGGYNEQFF.

The chain combines TRBV7-8 with TRBJ2-5; 10 bases map to TRBD2. The J segment lost 5 bases and the V segment lost 1 base, leaving 10 bases of the junction unmatched. The length of the CDR3 is 17 residues. Per the germline V gene, CDR1 is SGHVS and CDR2 is FQNEAQ. This chain's CDR3 is CASSLGATSGNSETQYF. For the CDR3, the DNA is TGTGCCAGCAGCTTAGGGGCAACTAGCGGGAACTCGGAGACCCAGTACTTC. The full variable domain, completed using reference TRBV7-8 and TRBJ2-5, is GAGVSQSPRYKVAKRGQDVALRCDPISGHVSLFWYQQALGQGPEFLTYFQNEAQLDKSGLPSDRFFAERPEGSVSTLKIQRTQQEDSAVYLCASSLGATSGNSETQYFGPGTRLLVL.